This T cell receptor (beta chain) was identified in a study of OX40 agonist ivuxolimab in advanced cancers. Germline V gives CDR1 MNHNY, CDR2 SVGAGI (reference sequence). The CDR3 is 14 amino acids. With V trimmed by 3 bases and J by 1 base, 2 bases remained unmatched. The assay was immunoSEQ multiplex PCR, and TCRdb's table has in-frame clones only and misses some. This sample yields more than 11,000 clones, of which around 76% are seen a single time; about 15% belongs to the top ten. V and J are TRBV6-6 and TRBJ1-1; 7 bases align to TRBD1. This clonotype originated in an adult with an advanced solid tumor such as melanoma, head and neck, liver or kidney cancer. The specimen comprised CD4+ or CD8+ T cells sorted from blood, sampled in a trial of the OX40 agonist ivuxolimab. The CDR3 DNA follows: TGTGCCAGCAGTTATACAGGGGCGAACACTGAAGCTTTCTTT. Protein product: CASSYTGANTEAFF.